A selection of T cell receptor beta chains follows, all from one sample in a study of blood T cell repertoires in COVID-19. The assay was immunoSEQ multiplex PCR, and TCRdb's table has in-frame clones only and misses some. The sample carries over 150,000 clones, roughly four fifths recorded once. The sequencing input was peripheral blood. The receptors derive from a woman aged 60-70 years with acute or convalescent COVID-19. The CDR3 runs from the conserved cysteine through the conserved F or W. The D gene is left open where the match is weak.

length | J | D | V | CDR3
14 | TRBJ2-5 | - | TRBV10-3 | CAISGGGAQETQYF
15 | TRBJ1-2 | - | TRBV5-1 | CASSSPSRQDYGYTF
18 | TRBJ1-4 | TRBD1 | TRBV6-1 | CASSGAGTAIATNEKLFF
15 | TRBJ2-7 | TRBD1 | TRBV11-2 | CASSKDRGPSYEQYF
13 | TRBJ2-7 | TRBD1 | TRBV28 | CASSSGQDREQYF
17 | TRBJ1-4 | - | TRBV10-1 | CASSESSGYGSAEKLFF
13 | TRBJ2-1 | - | TRBV10-2 | CASSESTAGEQFF
11 | TRBJ2-3 | - | TRBV19 | CASSIADTQYF
16 | TRBJ1-6 | - | TRBV5-1 | CASSLGSVGAGSPLHF
18 | TRBJ2-1 | - | TRBV7-9 | CASSFSILDRRINNEQFF
15 | TRBJ2-2 | TRBD1 | TRBV28 | CASSVTGGRSGELFF